What follows are 23 T cell receptor beta chains derived from one specimen sequenced in a study of human T cells and chemical hapten exposure. TCRdb passed the RACE reads through MiXCR, listing each CDR3 protein once. The sample lists around 77,000 distinct CDR3 sequences, about 9.4% seen once, with less than 4% in the top ten. Time point described: patch test 1, 2 weeks after DPC sensitization. The treatment denotes: therapeutic diphenylcyclopropenone sensitization with weekly scalp DPC. The sequences come from whole blood, collected in connection with sensitization to the hapten diphenylcyclopropenone (DPC). Receptors were obtained from a woman in her thirties or forties with alopecia areata. Some clones in this sample may be carry-over from other donors' samples.

This clonotype was observed many times. V and J are TRBV11-2 and TRBJ2-3; D is unclear. Trimming took 5 bases from V and 6 from J, leaving 9 bases between them. The CDR3 contains 12 residues. Looked up from germline, CDR1 is SGHAT and CDR2 is FQNNGV. The CDR3 bases are TGTGCCAGCAGCCCCGATTGGGATACGCAGTATTTT. It is translated as CASSPDWDTQYF.

This clonotype has ten or more counts. V and J are TRBV6-6 and TRBJ2-1, with D perhaps TRBD2 (5 bases). The CDR3 totals 13 residues. The V gene's germline CDR1 is MNHNY and CDR2 SVGAGI (reference sequence). Trimming stripped 6 bases from V and 3 bases from J, with 9 bases between. CDR3 DNA sequence: TGTGCCAGCAGCACCGGGGTCTACAATGAGCAGTTCTTC. It codes for CASSTGVYNEQFF.

This clonotype was picked up a small number of times. J is TRBJ2-3 and V is TRBV6-2 or TRBV6-3, with 7 bases lining up with TRBD2. CDR1 and CDR2 (germline): MNHEY, SVGEGT. Trimming at V came to 4 bases and at J to 4 bases, leaving 11 bases not matched to a gene. The CDR3 has 16 amino acids. This CDR3 reads CASSSYAGVMADTQYF. As DNA, the CDR3 is TGTGCCAGCAGTTCCTATGCGGGGGTGATGGCAGATACGCAGTATTTT.

This clonotype has a count of ten or more. The chain combines TRBV4-3 with TRBJ1-2; TRBD1 might be the D (6 bases). The CDR3 length is 14 residues. Per germline, CDR1 LGHNA and CDR2 YSLEER. V lost 0 bases, J lost 5 bases, and 10 bases lay in between. CDR3 sequence reads: CASSQDLTGYGYTF. CDR3 in DNA: TGCGCCAGCAGCCAAGACCTGACAGGTTATGGCTACACCTTC.

This clonotype was counted only a few times. The chain carries TRBV28 and TRBJ1-1; D is undetermined. This CDR3 has 14 residues. With 6 bases removed from V and 3 bases from J, the gap between germline ends came to 14 bases. The germline CDR1 and CDR2 sequences are MDHEN and SYDVKM. Here the CDR3 reads CASSPLSVDTEAFF. For the CDR3, the DNA is TGTGCCAGCAGCCCCCTTTCGGTGGACACTGAAGCTTTCTTT.

V is TRBV10-1 and J is TRBJ2-1, with 11 nucleotides matching TRBD2. Unmatched junction bases numbered 9, after V lost 5 bases and J lost 9 bases. Germline V gene lookup returns CDR1 WNHNN and CDR2 SYGVQD (reference sequence). The CDR3 is 15 residues long. The CDR3 protein is CASSLGTSGGGEQFF. The CDR3 DNA reads TGCGCCAGCAGTCTCGGGACTAGCGGCGGGGGTGAGCAGTTCTTC.

This clonotype has a count of ten or more. The chain links TRBV6-5 to TRBJ1-3; D uncertain. Germline CDR1 and CDR2: MNHEY and SVGAGI. The CDR3 contains 17 residues. V lost 5 bases, J lost 0 bases, and 17 bases lay in between. DNA for the CDR3: TGTGCCAGCAGTCGCGTCAGGCCGTCGAACTCTGGAAACACCATATATTTT. Its protein is CASSRVRPSNSGNTIYF.

This clonotype occurred once. A much larger clone differs by one base, so this may be a read error. V is TRBV12-3 or TRBV12-4 and J is TRBJ1-6; a possible D gene is TRBD1 (6 bases). CDR3 length: 19 residues. The CDR3 region has the DNA TGTGCCAGCGGTTTTATGGGGGGGGACAAAAACTCCTATAATTCACCCCTCCACTTT. Protein product: CASGFMGGDKNSYNSPLHF.

Many counts were recorded for this clonotype. CDR3 sequence (DNA): TGCAGCGTTGCGACAGGAGGACGCAATCAGCCCCAGCATTTT. Translation gives CSVATGGRNQPQHF. The chain links TRBV29-1 to TRBJ1-5, with TRBD1 as a possible D gene (6 bases). The CDR3 runs 14 residues. Trimming left V 4 bases short and J 2 bases short, with 12 bases between. Germline loops: CDR1 SQVTM, CDR2 ANQGSEA.

The chain has TRBV6-2 or TRBV6-3 and TRBJ2-3; 8 nucleotides align to TRBD1. Unmatched junction bases numbered 5, after V lost 6 bases and J lost 0 bases. CDR3 size: 15 residues. Per the germline V gene, CDR1 is MNHEY and CDR2 is SVGEGT. The CDR3 sequence: CASRPTGDSTDTQYF. The CDR3 DNA is TGTGCCAGCAGACCGACAGGGGACAGCACAGATACGCAGTATTTT.

This clonotype was counted at least ten times. J is TRBJ1-4 and V is TRBV18; D may be TRBD1 (5 bases). V gave up 2 bases and J gave up 5 bases, with 15 bases separating them. The CDR3 covers 16 residues. Germline loops: CDR1 KGHSH, CDR2 LQKENI. The CDR3 loop is CASSPTMGLLNEKLFF. Here the CDR3 DNA reads TGTGCCAGCTCACCAACAATGGGGCTTCTGAATGAAAAACTGTTTTTT.

This clonotype was seen repeatedly, ten times or more. This chain joins TRBV20-1 and TRBJ2-3; TRBD1 might be the D (6 bases). Germline V gene data show CDR1 as DFQATT and CDR2 as SNEGSKA (reference sequence). The CDR3 spans 13 residues. The ends were cut back, 5 bases at V and 8 bases at J, with 17 bases in the middle. CDR3 in DNA: TGCAGTGCTCGGACAGCAGCCCACGGTACGCAGTATTTT. It is translated as CSARTAAHGTQYF.

This clonotype was seen many times. This rearrangement joins TRBV5-5 to TRBJ1-5; D not certain. V shed 1 base and J shed 3 bases, with 11 bases lying between them. There are 15 residues in the CDR3. Germline V CDR1 and CDR2: SGHKS, YYEKEE (reference sequence). CDR3 nucleotides: TGTGCCAGCAGCTTGTGGGTGGAAATCAATCAGCCCCAGCATTTT. Protein product: CASSLWVEINQPQHF. The variable domain in full, with the rest retrieved from reference TRBV5-5 and TRBJ1-5, is DAGVTQSPTHLIKTRGQQVTLRCSPISGHKSVSWYQQVLGQGPQFIFQYYEKEERGRGNFPDRFSARQFPNYSSELNVNALLLGDSALYLCASSLWVEINQPQHFGDGTRLSIL.

In its sample, this clonotype was seen many times. The chain employs TRBV12-2 and TRBJ2-5. TRBV12-2 is a pseudogene. This CDR3 is 13 amino acids long. CDR3: CASRLGSRETQYF. CDR3 bases: TGTGCAAGTCGCTTAGGTTCTCGGGAGACCCAGTACTTC.

This clonotype was picked up many times. The chain's CDR3 is CASSLYRTLNTEAFF. Written as DNA, the CDR3 is TGTGCCAGCAGCTTATATCGGACGCTAAACACTGAAGCTTTCTTT. The J gene is TRBJ1-1, the V gene TRBV7-3, with D uncertain. There are 15 residues in the CDR3. Germline V gives CDR1 SGHTA, CDR2 FQGTGA. V gave up 2 bases and J gave up 2 bases, with 12 bases separating them.

The table lists this clonotype with many counts. The chain is built from TRBV6-1 and TRBJ1-2; D is perhaps TRBD1 (6 bases). The CDR3 runs to 12 residues. Germline loops: CDR1 MNHNS, CDR2 SASEGT. Trimming stripped 7 bases from V and 1 base from J, with 7 bases between. CDR3 sequence: CASKDSNYGYTF. CDR3 bases: TGTGCCAGCAAGGACAGTAACTATGGCTACACCTTC.

The V call is TRBV6-2 or TRBV6-3, the J call TRBJ1-1; 7 bases match TRBD1. The CDR3 loop spans 13 amino acids. The germline V gene encodes CDR1 MNHEY and CDR2 SVGEGT. Trimming cost V 5 bases and J 9 bases; bases outside gene matches: 9. The CDR3 region has the DNA TGTGCCAGCAGTGCAACACGACAGGGCAAAGCTTTCTTT. Translating it yields CASSATRQGKAFF.

This clonotype was detected many times. The chain carries TRBV4-2 and TRBJ2-3; weak D call: TRBD2 (5 bases). The CDR3 consists of 17 residues. Trimming left V 1 base short and J 0 bases short, with 14 bases between. Per the germline V gene, CDR1 is LGHNA and CDR2 is YNFKEQ. CDR3 region: CASSQVWGEGSTDTQYF. The CDR3 DNA follows: TGTGCCAGCAGCCAAGTGTGGGGAGAAGGAAGCACAGATACGCAGTATTTT.

The J gene is TRBJ2-1, the V gene TRBV28; unclear D gene. Trimming pared 5 bases from V and 5 bases from J, leaving 1 base between. CDR3 size: 10 residues. Per germline, CDR1 MDHEN and CDR2 SYDVKM. This CDR3 reads CASSHNEQFF. The CDR3 coding sequence is TGTGCCAGCAGTCACAATGAGCAGTTCTTC. The whole variable domain, filled in from reference TRBV28 and TRBJ2-1, reads DVKVTQSSRYLVKRTGEKVFLECVQDMDHENMFWYRQDPGLGLRLIYFSYDVKMKEKGDIPEGYSVSREKKERFSLILESASTNQTSMYLCASSHNEQFFGPGTRLTVL.

V and J are TRBV5-6 and TRBJ1-5, with 7 bases lining up with TRBD1. The CDR3 extends over 16 amino acids. Germline-derived CDR1 and CDR2 are SGHDT and YYEEEE. After removal of 2 bases from V and 0 bases from J, the junction contained 5 bases not matched to a gene. The CDR3 reads CASSFLHRGSNQPQHF. DNA for the CDR3: TGTGCCAGCAGCTTCCTCCACAGGGGTAGCAATCAGCCCCAGCATTTT.

CDR3 in amino acids: CASSPLAKNWVYGYTF. For the CDR3, the DNA is TGTGCCAGCAGTCCTCTCGCCAAAAACTGGGTCTATGGCTACACCTTC. The chain carries TRBV28 and TRBJ1-2, with no clear D. The CDR3 contains 16 residues. The V gene's germline CDR1 is MDHEN and CDR2 SYDVKM. V gave up 5 bases and J gave up 4 bases, with 20 bases separating them.

Remarks on this clonotype: A read error may explain this, as a much larger clone is one base away. The rearrangement joins TRBV5-1 to TRBJ1-1; the D is unclear. In germline, CDR1 is SGHRS, CDR2 YFSETQ. The CDR3 has 14 residues. The CDR3 region has the DNA TGCGCCAGCAGCTTTACAGCCATGAACACTGAAGCTTACTTT. Translation: CASSFTAMNTEAYF. The entire variable domain, with the rest obtained from reference TRBV5-1 and TRBJ1-1, is as follows: KAGVTQTPRYLIKTRGQQVTLSCSPISGHRSVSWYQQTPGQGLQFLFEYFSETQRNKGNFPGRFSGRQFSNSRSEMNVSTLELGDSALYLCASSFTAMNTEAYFGQGTRLTVV.

The sample holds many counts of this clonotype. The chain couples TRBV6-2 or TRBV6-3 to TRBJ2-6; weak D call: TRBD2 (7 bases). Germline CDR1 and CDR2: MNHEY and SVGEGT. V was shortened by 10 bases and J by 2 bases, with 9 bases between the two germline ends. The CDR3 is 13 residues long. This CDR3 is CATGGTGANVLTF. CDR3 coding DNA: TGTGCCACGGGGGGCACTGGGGCCAACGTCCTGACTTTC.